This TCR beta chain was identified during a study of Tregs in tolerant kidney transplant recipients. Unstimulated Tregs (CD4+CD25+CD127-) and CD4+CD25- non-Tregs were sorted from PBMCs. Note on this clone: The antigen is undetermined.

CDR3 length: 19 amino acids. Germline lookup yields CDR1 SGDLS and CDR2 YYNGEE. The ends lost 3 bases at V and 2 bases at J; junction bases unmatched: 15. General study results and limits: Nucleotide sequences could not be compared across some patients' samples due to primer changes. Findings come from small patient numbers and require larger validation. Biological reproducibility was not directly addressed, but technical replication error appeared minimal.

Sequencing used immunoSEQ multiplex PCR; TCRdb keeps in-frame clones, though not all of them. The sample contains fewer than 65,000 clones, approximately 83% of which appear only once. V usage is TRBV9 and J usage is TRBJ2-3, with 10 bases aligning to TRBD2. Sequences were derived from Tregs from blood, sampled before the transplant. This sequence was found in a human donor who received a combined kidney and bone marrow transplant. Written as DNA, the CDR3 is TGTGCCAGCAGCGGGAAGTCATATAGCGGGAGGTCTGTCACAGATACGCAGTATTTT. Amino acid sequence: CASSGKSYSGRSVTDTQYF.